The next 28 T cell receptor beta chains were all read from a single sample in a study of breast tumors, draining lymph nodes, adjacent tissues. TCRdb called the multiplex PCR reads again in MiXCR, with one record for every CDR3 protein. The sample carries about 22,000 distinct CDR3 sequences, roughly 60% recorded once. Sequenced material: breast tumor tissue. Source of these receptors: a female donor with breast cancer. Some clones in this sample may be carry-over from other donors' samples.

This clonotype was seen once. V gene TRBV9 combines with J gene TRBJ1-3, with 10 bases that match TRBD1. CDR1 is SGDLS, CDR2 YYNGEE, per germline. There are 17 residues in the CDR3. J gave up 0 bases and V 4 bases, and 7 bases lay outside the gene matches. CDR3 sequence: CASSIRDRGFSGNTIYF. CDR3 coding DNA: TGTGCCAGCAGCATCCGGGACAGGGGCTTCTCTGGAAACACCATATATTTT.

The CDR3 DNA follows: TGTGCCACCAGGGCCCCTCAGCCCCAGCATTTT. Amino acids: CATRAPQPQHF. The rearrangement joins TRBV24-1 to TRBJ1-5; D is unclear. V was pared by 7 bases and J by 6 bases, with 6 bases between. Germline CDR1 reads KGHDR; CDR2 reads SFDVKD. The CDR3 length is 11 residues.

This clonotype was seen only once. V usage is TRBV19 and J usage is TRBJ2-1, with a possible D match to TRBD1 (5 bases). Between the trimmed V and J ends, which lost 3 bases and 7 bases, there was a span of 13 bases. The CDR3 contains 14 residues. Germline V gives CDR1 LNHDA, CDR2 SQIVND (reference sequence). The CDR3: CASSIHQGTNEQFF. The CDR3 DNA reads TGTGCCAGTAGTATCCACCAGGGAACTAATGAGCAGTTCTTC.

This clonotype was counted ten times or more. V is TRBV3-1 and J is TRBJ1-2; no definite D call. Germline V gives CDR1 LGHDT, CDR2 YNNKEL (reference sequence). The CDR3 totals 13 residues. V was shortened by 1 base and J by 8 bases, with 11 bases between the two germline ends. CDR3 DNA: TGTGCCAGCAGCCAAGTGGAACGTGACGGCTACACCTTC. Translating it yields CASSQVERDGYTF.

DNA for the CDR3: TGTGCCAGCAGCTCCCTCCAGGGGGGGACTCGTGAAAAACTGTTTTTT. The encoded protein is CASSSLQGGTREKLFF. The V and J genes are TRBV2 and TRBJ1-4, with 7 positions matching TRBD1. CDR1 and CDR2 from the germline V gene are SNHLY and FYNNEI. The length of the CDR3 is 16 residues. V was pared by 6 bases and J by 7 bases, with 14 bases of the junction left unmatched.

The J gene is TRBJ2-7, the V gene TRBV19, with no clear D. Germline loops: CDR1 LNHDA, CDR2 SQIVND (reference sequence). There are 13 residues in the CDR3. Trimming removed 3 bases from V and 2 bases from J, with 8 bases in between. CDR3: CASSIARTYEQYF. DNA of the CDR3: TGTGCCAGTAGTATCGCCAGGACCTACGAGCAGTACTTC.

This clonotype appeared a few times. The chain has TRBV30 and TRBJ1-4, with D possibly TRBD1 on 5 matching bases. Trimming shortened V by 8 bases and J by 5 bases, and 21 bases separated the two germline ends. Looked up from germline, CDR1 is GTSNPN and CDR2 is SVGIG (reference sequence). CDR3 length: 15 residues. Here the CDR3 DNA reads TGTGCCGGGACCCGGCAGGGAAAGGCGAATGAAAAACTGTTTTTT. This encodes CAGTRQGKANEKLFF.

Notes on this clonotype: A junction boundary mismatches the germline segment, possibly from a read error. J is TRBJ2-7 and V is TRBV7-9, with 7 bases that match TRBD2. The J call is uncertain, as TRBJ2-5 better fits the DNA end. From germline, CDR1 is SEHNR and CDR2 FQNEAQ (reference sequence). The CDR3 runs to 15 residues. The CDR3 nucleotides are TGTGCCAGCAGCTTATGGATGGGAGGGCAAGGGACCCAGTACTTC. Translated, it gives CASSLWMGGQGTQYF.

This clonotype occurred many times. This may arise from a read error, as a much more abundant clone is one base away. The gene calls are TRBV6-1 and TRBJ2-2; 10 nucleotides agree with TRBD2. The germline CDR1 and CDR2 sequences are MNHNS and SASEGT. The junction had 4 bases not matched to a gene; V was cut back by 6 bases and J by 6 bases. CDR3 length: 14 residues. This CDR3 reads CASRQLAGSGELFF. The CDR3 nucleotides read TGTGCCAGCAGGCAACTAGCGGGGTCCGGGGAGCTGTTTTTT.

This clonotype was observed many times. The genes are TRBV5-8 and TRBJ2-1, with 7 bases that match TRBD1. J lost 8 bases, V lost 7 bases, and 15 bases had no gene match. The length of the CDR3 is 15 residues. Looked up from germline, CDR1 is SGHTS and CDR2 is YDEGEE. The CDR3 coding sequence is TGTGCCAGCGAAGACCCGGGACAGAGTAGGGATGAGCAGTTCTTC. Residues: CASEDPGQSRDEQFF. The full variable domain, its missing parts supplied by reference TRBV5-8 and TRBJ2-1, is EAGVTQSPTHLIKTRGQQATLRCSPISGHTSVYWYQQALGLGLQFLLWYDEGEERNRGNFPPRFSGRQFPNYSSELNVNALELEDSALYLCASEDPGQSRDEQFFGPGTRLTVL.

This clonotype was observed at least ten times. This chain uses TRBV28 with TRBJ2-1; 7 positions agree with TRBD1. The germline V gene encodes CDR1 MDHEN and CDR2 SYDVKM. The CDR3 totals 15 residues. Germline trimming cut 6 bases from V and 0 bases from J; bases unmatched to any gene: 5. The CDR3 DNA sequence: TGTGCCAGCAGGGGGACAGAACTCTCCTACAATGAGCAGTTCTTC. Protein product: CASRGTELSYNEQFF.

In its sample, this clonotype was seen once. The DNA for the CDR3 is TGTGCCAGCAGTGGGGGGGATGGGGCGAACTCACCCCTCCACTTT. This translates into CASSGGDGANSPLHF. The chain combines TRBV2 with TRBJ1-6; tentative D call: TRBD1 (5 bases). Looked up from germline, CDR1 is SNHLY and CDR2 is FYNNEI. The CDR3 has 15 amino acids. Trimming removed 4 bases from V and 10 bases from J, with 17 bases in between.

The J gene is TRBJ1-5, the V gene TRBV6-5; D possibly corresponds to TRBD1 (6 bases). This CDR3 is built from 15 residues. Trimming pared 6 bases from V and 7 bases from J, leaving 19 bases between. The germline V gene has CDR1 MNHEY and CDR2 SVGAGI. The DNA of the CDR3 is TGTGCCAGCAGCCGAACAGGGCTAGTAAGACAGCCCCAGCATTTT. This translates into CASSRTGLVRQPQHF.

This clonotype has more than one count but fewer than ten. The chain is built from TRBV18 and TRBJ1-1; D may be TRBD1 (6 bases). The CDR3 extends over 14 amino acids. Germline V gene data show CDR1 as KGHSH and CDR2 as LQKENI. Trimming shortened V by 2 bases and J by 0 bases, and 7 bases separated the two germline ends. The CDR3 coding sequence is TGTGCCAGCTCACCAGGACAGATGAACACTGAAGCTTTCTTT. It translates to CASSPGQMNTEAFF.

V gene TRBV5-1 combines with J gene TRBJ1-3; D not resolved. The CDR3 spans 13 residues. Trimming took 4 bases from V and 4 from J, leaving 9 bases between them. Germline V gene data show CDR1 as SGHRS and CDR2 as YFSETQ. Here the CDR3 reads CASSRLSGNTIYF. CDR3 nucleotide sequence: TGCGCCAGCAGCCGGCTTTCCGGAAACACCATATATTTT. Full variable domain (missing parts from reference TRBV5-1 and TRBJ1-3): KAGVTQTPRYLIKTRGQQVTLSCSPISGHRSVSWYQQTPGQGLQFLFEYFSETQRNKGNFPGRFSGRQFSNSRSEMNVSTLELGDSALYLCASSRLSGNTIYFGEGSWLTVV.

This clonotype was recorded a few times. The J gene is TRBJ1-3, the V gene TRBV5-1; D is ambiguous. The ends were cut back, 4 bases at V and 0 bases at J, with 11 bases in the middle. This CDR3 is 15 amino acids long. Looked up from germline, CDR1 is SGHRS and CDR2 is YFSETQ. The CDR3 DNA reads TGCGCCAGCAGCCGTCGATGGAGCTCTGGAAACACCATATATTTT. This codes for CASSRRWSSGNTIYF.

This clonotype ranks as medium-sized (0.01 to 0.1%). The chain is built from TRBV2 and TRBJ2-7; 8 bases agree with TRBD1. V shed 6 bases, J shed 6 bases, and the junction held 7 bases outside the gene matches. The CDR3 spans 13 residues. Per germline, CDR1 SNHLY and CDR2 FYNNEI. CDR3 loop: CASRRTGTGEQYF. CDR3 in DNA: TGTGCCAGCAGGAGGACAGGGACAGGCGAGCAGTACTTC.

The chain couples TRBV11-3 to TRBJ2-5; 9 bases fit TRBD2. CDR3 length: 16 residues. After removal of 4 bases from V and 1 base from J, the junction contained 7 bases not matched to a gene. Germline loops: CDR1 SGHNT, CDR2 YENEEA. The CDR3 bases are TGTGCCAGCAGCTACCGTCTAGCGGGGACCCAAGAGACCCAGTACTTC. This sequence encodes CASSYRLAGTQETQYF.

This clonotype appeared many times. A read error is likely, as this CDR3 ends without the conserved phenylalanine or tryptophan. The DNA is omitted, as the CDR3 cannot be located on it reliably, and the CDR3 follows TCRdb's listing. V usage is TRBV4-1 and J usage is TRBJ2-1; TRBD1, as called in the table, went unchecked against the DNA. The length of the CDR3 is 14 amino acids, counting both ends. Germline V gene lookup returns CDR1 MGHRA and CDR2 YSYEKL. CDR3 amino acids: CASSQDQDRTAVDL.

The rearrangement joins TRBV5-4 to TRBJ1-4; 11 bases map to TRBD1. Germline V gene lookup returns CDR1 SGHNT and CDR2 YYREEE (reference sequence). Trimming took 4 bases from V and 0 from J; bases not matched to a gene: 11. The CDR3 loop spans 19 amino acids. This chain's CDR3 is CASSPGTGGGAATNEKLFF. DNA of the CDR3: TGTGCCAGCAGCCCGGGGACAGGGGGTGGGGCAGCAACTAATGAAAAACTGTTTTTT. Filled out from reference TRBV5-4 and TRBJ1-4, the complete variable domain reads ETGVTQSPTHLIKTRGQQVTLRCSSQSGHNTVSWYQQALGQGPQFIFQYYREEENGRGNFPPRFSGLQFPNYSSELNVNALELDDSALYLCASSPGTGGGAATNEKLFFGSGTQLSVL.

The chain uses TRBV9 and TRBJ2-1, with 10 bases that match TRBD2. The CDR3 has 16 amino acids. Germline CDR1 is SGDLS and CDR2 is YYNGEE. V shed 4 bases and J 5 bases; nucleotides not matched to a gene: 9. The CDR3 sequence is CASSPRLAGRNNEQFF. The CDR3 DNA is TGTGCCAGCAGCCCCAGACTAGCGGGTCGAAACAATGAGCAGTTCTTC.

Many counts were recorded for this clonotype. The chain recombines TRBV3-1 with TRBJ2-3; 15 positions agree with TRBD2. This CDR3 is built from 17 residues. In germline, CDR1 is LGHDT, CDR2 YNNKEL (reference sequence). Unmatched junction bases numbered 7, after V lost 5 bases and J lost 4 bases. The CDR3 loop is CASSFRTSGRGADTQYF. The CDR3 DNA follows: TGTGCCAGCAGCTTCCGGACTAGCGGGAGGGGCGCAGATACGCAGTATTTT.

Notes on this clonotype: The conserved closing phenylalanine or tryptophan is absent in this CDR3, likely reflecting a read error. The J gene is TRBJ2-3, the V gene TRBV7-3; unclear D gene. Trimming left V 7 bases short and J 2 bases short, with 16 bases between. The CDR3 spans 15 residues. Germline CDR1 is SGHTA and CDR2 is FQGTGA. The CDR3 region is CASNSLKSPTDTQYL. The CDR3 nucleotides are TGTGCCAGCAACTCTCTAAAAAGCCCCACAGATACGCAGTATCTT.

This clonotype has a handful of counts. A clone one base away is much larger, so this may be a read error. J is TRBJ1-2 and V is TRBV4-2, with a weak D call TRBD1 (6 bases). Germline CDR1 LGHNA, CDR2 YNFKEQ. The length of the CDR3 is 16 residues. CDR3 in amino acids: CVSSRSPLDSDYGYTF. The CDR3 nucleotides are TGTGTCAGCAGCCGCAGCCCCCTGGACAGCGACTATGGCTACACCTTC.

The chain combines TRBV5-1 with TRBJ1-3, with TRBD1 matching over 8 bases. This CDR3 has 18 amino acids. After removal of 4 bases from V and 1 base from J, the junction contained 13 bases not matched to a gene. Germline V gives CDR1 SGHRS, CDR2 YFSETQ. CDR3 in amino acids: CASSPRQGRLSSGNTIYF. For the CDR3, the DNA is TGCGCCAGCAGCCCCAGACAGGGGCGCCTTTCTTCTGGAAACACCATATATTTT.

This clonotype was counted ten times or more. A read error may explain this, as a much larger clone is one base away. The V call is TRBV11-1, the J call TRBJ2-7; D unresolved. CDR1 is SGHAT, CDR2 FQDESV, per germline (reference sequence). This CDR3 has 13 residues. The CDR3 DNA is TGTGCCAGCAGCTTAGGGCAGTCCTCCGAGCAGTACTTC. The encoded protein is CASSLGQSSEQYF.

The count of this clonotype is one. CDR3 residues: CASSELGVTTDTQYF. In DNA, the CDR3 is TGTGCCAGCAGTGAATTAGGGGTAACCACAGATACGCAGTATTTT. The J gene is TRBJ2-3, the V gene TRBV2, with TRBD1 as a possible D gene (5 bases). Germline V CDR1 and CDR2: SNHLY, FYNNEI. V was shortened by 2 bases and J by 2 bases, with 11 bases between the two germline ends. There are 15 residues in the CDR3.

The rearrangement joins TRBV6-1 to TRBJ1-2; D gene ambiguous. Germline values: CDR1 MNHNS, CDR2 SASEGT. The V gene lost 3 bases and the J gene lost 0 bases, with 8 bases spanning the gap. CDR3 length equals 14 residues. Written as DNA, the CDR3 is TGTGCCAGCAGTGACCGAGGAGCTAACTATGGCTACACCTTC. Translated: CASSDRGANYGYTF.